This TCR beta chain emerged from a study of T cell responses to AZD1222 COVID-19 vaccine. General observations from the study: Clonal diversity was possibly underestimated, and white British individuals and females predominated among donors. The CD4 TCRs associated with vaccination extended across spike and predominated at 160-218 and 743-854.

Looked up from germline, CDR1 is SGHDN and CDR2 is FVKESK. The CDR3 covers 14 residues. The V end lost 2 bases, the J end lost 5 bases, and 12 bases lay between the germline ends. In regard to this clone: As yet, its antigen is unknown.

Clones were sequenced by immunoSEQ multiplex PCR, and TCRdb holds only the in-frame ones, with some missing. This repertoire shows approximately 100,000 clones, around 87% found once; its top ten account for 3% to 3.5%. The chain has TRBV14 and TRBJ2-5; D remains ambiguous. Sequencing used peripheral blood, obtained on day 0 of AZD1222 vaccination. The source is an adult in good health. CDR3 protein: CASSQPRARETQYF. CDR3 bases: TGTGCCAGCAGCCAACCACGGGCCCGGGAGACCCAGTACTTC.